Listed here are 17 T cell receptor beta chains from one sample, sequenced in a study of regulatory T cells in long-lasting Graves disease. CDR3 regions were amplified by Arm-PCR using iRepertoire HTBI primers to build TCR beta libraries. TCRdb reprocessed the multiplex PCR reads via MiXCR and lists one record per CDR3 protein. The sample contains a few hundred thousand distinct CDR3 sequences, around 23% of which appear only once. Time point given: persistent/refractory GD, antithyroid drugs over 5 years with positive TRAb. PBMCs were the source of the RNA used for TCR sequencing. The specimen comprised peripheral blood mononuclear cells (PBMCs), sampled when the disease was refractory, from a patient treated with antithyroid drugs. These receptors came from a woman aged 40-49 years with Graves disease.

This clonotype has just one count. V is TRBV14 and J is TRBJ2-6; 7 bases are shared with TRBD2. CDR3 length: 15 residues. Per germline, CDR1 SGHDN and CDR2 FVKESK. V was pared by 4 bases and J by 2 bases, with 2 bases of the junction left unmatched. The CDR3 DNA is TGTGCCAGCAGCCGGGCGGGGGCTGGGGCCAACGTCCTGACTTTC. Translated: CASSRAGAGANVLTF. The whole variable domain, remainder taken from reference TRBV14 and TRBJ2-6, is EAGVTQFPSHSVIEKGQTVTLRCDPISGHDNLYWYRRVMGKEIKFLLHFVKESKQDESGMPNNRFLAERTGGTYSTLKVQPAELEDSGVYFCASSRAGAGANVLTFGAGSRLTVL.

This clonotype showed up just once. V usage is TRBV19 and J usage is TRBJ1-1; 8 nucleotides agree with TRBD1. There are 16 residues in the CDR3. Germline V lookup: CDR1 LNHDA, CDR2 SQIVND (reference sequence). Trimming cost V 1 base and J 1 base; bases outside gene matches: 5. CDR3 bases: TGTGCCAGTAGTATAGCGGCAGGGGGCAGGAACACTGAAGCTTTCTTT. Protein sequence: CASSIAAGGRNTEAFF.

This clonotype has at least ten counts. The chain recombines TRBV27 with TRBJ1-1; perhaps TRBD1 as D (5 bases). The CDR3 has 13 amino acids. Germline values: CDR1 MNHEY, CDR2 SMNVEV (reference sequence). With 2 bases removed from V and 10 bases from J, the gap between germline ends came to 14 bases. CDR3 residues: CASSLERPGTAFF. The CDR3 DNA reads as TGTGCCAGCAGTTTAGAGCGTCCTGGGACAGCTTTCTTT.

This clonotype has ten or more counts. The J gene is TRBJ1-4, the V gene TRBV27; 10 positions match TRBD1. The CDR3 spans 17 residues. The germline V gene has CDR1 MNHEY and CDR2 SMNVEV (reference sequence). Losses at the gene ends were 5 bases for V and 8 bases for J; bases not matched to a gene: 14. CDR3 region: CASSPLVRGTGDEKLFF. The CDR3 DNA sequence: TGTGCCAGCAGTCCCTTGGTTAGGGGGACAGGGGACGAAAAACTGTTTTTT.

Ten or more counts support this clonotype. This chain connects TRBV28 to TRBJ2-7, with D tentatively TRBD1 (6 bases). Germline V gene sequence: CDR1 MDHEN, CDR2 SYDVKM. This CDR3 is built from 14 residues. V was trimmed by 6 bases and J by 3 bases, leaving 15 bases between them. In DNA, the CDR3 is TGTGCCAGCAGATTACTAGGGACAAACTACGAGCAGTACTTC. Amino acids: CASRLLGTNYEQYF. Based on the CDR3 plus reference TRBV28 and TRBJ2-7, the full variable domain is DVKVTQSSRYLVKRTGEKVFLECVQDMDHENMFWYRQDPGLGLRLIYFSYDVKMKEKGDIPEGYSVSREKKERFSLILESASTNQTSMYLCASRLLGTNYEQYFGPGTRLTVT.

This clonotype was counted many times. The V and J genes are TRBV3-1 and TRBJ1-1; D is ambiguous. The length of the CDR3 is 13 residues. Trimming took 6 bases from V and 5 from J, leaving 13 bases between them. CDR1 is LGHDT, CDR2 YNNKEL, per germline (reference sequence). The CDR3 reads CASSYGRVTEAFF. The CDR3 nucleotides are TGTGCCAGCAGTTACGGGAGGGTGACTGAAGCTTTCTTT.

The chain uses TRBV20-1 and TRBJ2-1, with D perhaps matching TRBD2 (5 bases). The V and J ends lost 1 base and 3 bases respectively, with 10 bases between them. The CDR3 loop spans 14 amino acids. CDR1 is DFQATT and CDR2 is SNEGSKA in the germline V gene (reference sequence). The CDR3 loop reads CSARGWENYNEQFF. CDR3 sequence (DNA): TGCAGTGCTAGAGGGTGGGAGAACTACAATGAGCAGTTCTTC.

This clonotype was picked up many times. The rearrangement uses TRBV6-5 and TRBJ2-5, with unresolved D. V gave up 0 bases and J gave up 5 bases, with 13 bases separating them. Germline V gene lookup returns CDR1 MNHEY and CDR2 SVGAGI. There are 15 residues in the CDR3. CDR3 sequence: CASSYSLHNGETQYF. The CDR3 bases are TGTGCCAGCAGTTACTCGCTGCATAACGGGGAGACCCAGTACTTC.

The chain combines TRBV18 with TRBJ2-7, with 7 positions matching TRBD2. Germline V gene data show CDR1 as KGHSH and CDR2 as LQKENI. V shed 2 bases, J shed 2 bases, and the junction held 3 bases outside the gene matches. The CDR3 sequence is 14 residues long. CDR3 DNA sequence: TGTGCCAGCTCACCAATAGGACTAGCCTACGAGCAGTACTTC. This gives the protein CASSPIGLAYEQYF.

This clonotype has at least ten counts. The V gene is TRBV7-9, the J gene TRBJ2-6; D remains unclear. Germline V gene lookup returns CDR1 SEHNR and CDR2 FQNEAQ (reference sequence). This CDR3 region has 17 residues. The ends were cut back, 1 base at V and 3 bases at J, with 13 bases in the middle. The CDR3: CASSLGNYGSGANVLTF. CDR3 DNA sequence: TGTGCCAGCAGCTTAGGAAACTATGGTAGTGGGGCCAACGTCCTGACTTTC.

This chain joins TRBV19 and TRBJ2-5, with 8 bases lining up with TRBD1. V was pared by 1 base and J by 5 bases, with 6 bases of the junction left unmatched. Looked up from germline, CDR1 is LNHDA and CDR2 is SQIVND (reference sequence). CDR3 length: 15 amino acids. CDR3 DNA sequence: TGTGCCAGTAGTATAGGGCAGGGGGCCTGGGAGACCCAGTACTTC. It yields the protein CASSIGQGAWETQYF.

This clonotype was seen a few times. The J gene is TRBJ2-7, the V gene TRBV20-1; D is ambiguous. The CDR3 contains 13 residues. Germline V gives CDR1 DFQATT, CDR2 SNEGSKA (reference sequence). The V end lost 3 bases, the J end lost 7 bases, and 16 bases lay between the germline ends. CDR3 DNA sequence: TGCAGTGCTAGCTCTCCTGGGGTGCGGGAGCAGTACTTC. Translation: CSASSPGVREQYF.

About this clonotype itself: This may be a read error, as it is one base from a much larger clone. This chain connects TRBV29-1 to TRBJ2-2; 8 bases are a match to TRBD1. CDR1 and CDR2 from the germline V gene are SQVTM and ANQGSEA. The CDR3 runs to 15 residues. Here the CDR3 DNA reads TGCAGCGTTGAACCGACAGGGGCTGACACCGGGGAGCCGTTTTTT. This translates into CSVEPTGADTGEPFF.

V usage is TRBV6-2 or TRBV6-3 and J usage is TRBJ2-5; 7 nucleotides align to TRBD2. V dropped 2 bases and J dropped 2; count of bases not matched to a gene: 14. Germline CDR1 and CDR2: MNHEY and SVGEGT. CDR3 length: 18 residues. CDR3 in DNA: TGTGCCAGCAGTTACCCAAGGGGTAGCGGGTCATCACAAGAGACCCAGTACTTC. Translation: CASSYPRGSGSSQETQYF.

This sequence joins TRBV19 and TRBJ1-1; the D is unclear. The CDR3 contains 13 residues. CDR1 and CDR2 from the germline V gene are LNHDA and SQIVND (reference sequence). Trimming shortened V by 7 bases and J by 0 bases, and 9 bases separated the two germline ends. The CDR3 protein is CASKVQLNTEAFF. The CDR3 bases are TGTGCCAGTAAAGTTCAATTGAACACTGAAGCTTTCTTT.

This clonotype was counted ten times or more. The chain couples TRBV6-1 to TRBJ1-5; D unresolved. V was clipped by 6 bases and J by 9 bases, with 15 bases between them. Germline V CDR1 and CDR2: MNHNS, SASEGT. The CDR3 extends over 13 amino acids. The CDR3 sequence: CASRATGPRPQHF. For the CDR3, the DNA is TGTGCCAGCAGGGCGACCGGCCCGCGGCCCCAGCATTTT.

This clonotype was observed at least ten times. The chain joins TRBV2 to TRBJ1-5; tentatively, D is TRBD1 (6 bases). CDR3 length: 12 amino acids. Trimming left V 5 bases short and J 4 bases short, with 6 bases between. Germline values: CDR1 SNHLY, CDR2 FYNNEI. The chain's CDR3 is CASSRGNQPQHF. The CDR3 nucleotides read TGTGCCAGCAGTAGGGGGAATCAGCCCCAGCATTTT. The full variable domain, its missing parts supplied by reference TRBV2 and TRBJ1-5, is EPEVTQTPSHQVTQMGQEVILRCVPISNHLYFYWYRQILGQKVEFLVSFYNNEISEKSEIFDDQFSVERPDGSNFTLKIRSTKLEDSAMYFCASSRGNQPQHFGDGTRLSIL.